This T cell receptor (beta chain) emerged from a study of cytomegalovirus exposure and HLA in healthy donors. Germline CDR1 SGDLS, CDR2 YYNGEE. With 2 bases removed from V and 3 bases from J, the gap between germline ends came to 13 bases. The CDR3 extends over 15 amino acids. Primers: 60 Vbeta forward and 13 Jbeta reverse. This table comes from immunoSEQ multiplex PCR, and its TCRdb copy is limited to in-frame clones, with some not included. The table has approximately 120,000 clones, 74% seen once. Findings and limits, study-wide: Listed as cytomegalovirus-associated were around 160 TCR beta chains.

As concerns this clone: Its antigen is undetermined.

The material sequenced was PBMCs. The sequence derives from a man aged 40-49 years in good health and CMV-seropositive. The rearrangement joins TRBV9 to TRBJ2-3, with D tentatively TRBD2 (6 bases). The DNA for the CDR3 is TGTGCCAGCAGCGTGACCGGGACTTGGACAGATACGCAGTATTTT. It codes for CASSVTGTWTDTQYF.